This is a list of T cell receptor beta chains from one sample in a study of T cell responses to AZD1222 COVID-19 vaccine. The data were produced by immunoSEQ multiplex PCR, yet TCRdb's version contains in-frame clones alone and is incomplete. The sample includes around 100,000 clones, 85% to 90% of them seen just once. Specimen: peripheral blood, collected on day 0 of AZD1222 vaccination. These receptors all stem from an adult in good health. CDR3s include the opening cysteine and the closing phenylalanine or tryptophan. Each record gives: V gene, J gene, D gene, clone size, CDR3 DNA, CDR3 protein. D genes are given only for firm matches. Expanded clones get a size class; other rows say once, few or many, or leave the size out.

>TRBV4-1|TRBJ1-5|-|once
TGCGCCAGCAGCCAACAAGCAGCGAGCAATCAGCCCCAGCATTTT
CASSQQAASNQPQHF
>TRBV28|TRBJ2-1|TRBD2|once
TGTGCCAGCAGTTTAGCTAGCGGGAGGATTGAGCAGTTCTTC
CASSLASGRIEQFF
>TRBV6-5|TRBJ1-1|TRBD1|-
TGTGCCAGCAGTTACCTCCGGGACAGGGGAACTGAAGCTTTCTTT
CASSYLRDRGTEAFF
>TRBV5-1|TRBJ2-3|TRBD1|-
TGCGCCAGCAGCTTGCCCCGAGGACAGGGAGAAGATACGCAGTATTTT
CASSLPRGQGEDTQYF
>TRBV27|TRBJ2-3|-|-
TGTGCCAGCCGCAGACCCGGGTCTCCAGATACGCAGTATTTT
CASRRPGSPDTQYF
>TRBV7-3|TRBJ2-5|-|-
TGTGCCAGCAGCCCCACGGCCAGCCTCCAAGAGACCCAGTACTTC
CASSPTASLQETQYF
>TRBV5-8|TRBJ2-7|-|-
TGTGCCAGCAGCTTGTTGGACTCTCCAATACGTCAGTACTTC
CASSLLDSPIRQYF
>TRBV19|TRBJ2-2|-|-
TGTGCCAGTAGTATAGATATCGGTTTGGGGGGCGCCTACACCGGGGAGCTGTTTTTT
CASSIDIGLGGAYTGELFF
>TRBV6-5|TRBJ1-4|TRBD1|-
TGTGCCAGCAGGGACGGGGACAGGGGAGAAAAACTGTTTTTT
CASRDGDRGEKLFF
>TRBV7-9|TRBJ2-1|TRBD2|-
TGTGCCAGCAGGGGCCCTAGCGGGAGGGAGAACAATGAGCAGTTCTTC
CASRGPSGRENNEQFF
>TRBV24-1|TRBJ1-5|TRBD1|-
TGTGCCACCAGTGATCCCAGGGGGCCCCGCAATCAGCCCCAGCATTTT
CATSDPRGPRNQPQHF
>TRBV19|TRBJ1-2|-|few
TGTGCCAGTAGTATGCCTCTCCAGGGAGCTAACTATGGCTACACCTTC
CASSMPLQGANYGYTF
>TRBV18|TRBJ1-1|TRBD1|-
TGTGCCAGCTCACCACGACAGGGTCACACTGAAGCTTTCTTT
CASSPRQGHTEAFF
>TRBV18|TRBJ2-5|-|-
TGTGCCAGCTCACCCCCGGGAAGGAGTGCCCAGTACTTC
CASSPPGRSAQYF
>TRBV3-1/TRBV3-2|TRBJ2-3|TRBD2|-
TGTGCCAGCAGCCTAGCGGGGGTAACAGATACGCAGTATTTT
CASSLAGVTDTQYF
>TRBV18|TRBJ2-2|-|few
TGTGCCAGCTGGGCGGGATCGAACACCGGGGAGCTGTTTTTT
CASWAGSNTGELFF
>TRBV2|TRBJ1-5|-|few
TGTGCCAGCAGTGACTGGGACAAAGATCAGCCCCAGCATTTT
CASSDWDKDQPQHF
>TRBV7-8|TRBJ2-6|-|few
TGTGCCAGCAGCTTAGCGCAGTTGGGGGCCTCGGCCAACGTCCTGACTTTC
CASSLAQLGASANVLTF
>TRBV15|TRBJ1-5|-|-
TGTGCCACCAGCAGAGACAGGGCGCGTAATCAGCCCCAGCATTTT
CATSRDRARNQPQHF
>TRBV7-9|TRBJ1-2|-|-
TGTGCCAGCAGCACCCCCATAGTAGGCTACACCTTC
CASSTPIVGYTF
>TRBV18|TRBJ1-4|-|-
TGTGCCAGCTCACCAGGCAGGGGTGAAAAACTGTTTTTT
CASSPGRGEKLFF
>TRBV7-8|TRBJ1-5|TRBD1|-
TGTGCCAGCAGCCCAAGGTTCCTCGGGACAGGGGAGACTCAGCCCCAGCATTTT
CASSPRFLGTGETQPQHF
>TRBV6-2/TRBV6-3|TRBJ1-1|-|-
TGTGCCAGCAGTGACCCAGCGAGCAGTCTTTTCAGGGGAATAGCTTTCTTT
CASSDPASSLFRGIAFF
>TRBV30|TRBJ2-7|TRBD2|-
TGTGCCTGGAGTGTTAGCGGGAGGGAGCAGTACTTC
CAWSVSGREQYF
>TRBV19|TRBJ2-1|TRBD1|-
TGTGCCAGTAGTATAGGTCCGGGACAGGGATACAATGAGCAGTTCTTC
CASSIGPGQGYNEQFF
>TRBV7-9|TRBJ1-5|-|-
TGTGCCAGCAGGCGGAGCAATCCTAGCAATCAGCCCCAGCATTTT
CASRRSNPSNQPQHF
>TRBV2|TRBJ2-3|-|-
TGTGCCAGCAGTGTAGGGGGACTAAGCACAGATACGCAGTATTTT
CASSVGGLSTDTQYF
>TRBV10-3|TRBJ2-7|-|-
TGTGCCATCACGGCCGGGGGCCAAACCTACGAGCAGTACTTC
CAITAGGQTYEQYF
>TRBV15|TRBJ1-6|TRBD1|-
TGTGCCACCAGCAGAGATTTTAGGGGGCCAAATTCACCCCTCCACTTT
CATSRDFRGPNSPLHF
>TRBV4-1|TRBJ2-7|TRBD2|-
TGCGCCAGCAGCCAACCGCGCGCGGGGGGTAGCTCCTACGAGCAGTACTTC
CASSQPRAGGSSYEQYF
>TRBV5-1|TRBJ2-1|TRBD2|-
TGCGCCAGCAGCTTGGCCGCTAGCGGAGGTGAGCAGTTCTTC
CASSLAASGGEQFF
>TRBV6-2/TRBV6-3|TRBJ1-1|-|-
TGTGCCAGCAGTTACGCCGGGGGAGCGAACACTGAAGCTTTCTTT
CASSYAGGANTEAFF
>TRBV10-1|TRBJ1-2|-|-
TGCGCCAGCAGTGAGTCCCGGAAATATGGCTACACCTTC
CASSESRKYGYTF
>TRBV11-3|TRBJ1-1|-|-
TGTGCCAGCAGCTTAGGTGACAGGATGTACACTGAAGCTTTCTTT
CASSLGDRMYTEAFF
>TRBV7-8|TRBJ1-1|TRBD1|few
TGTGCCAGCAGCTTACCCAGGGGGCAAAACACTGAAGCTTTCTTT
CASSLPRGQNTEAFF